This passage covers 26 T cell receptor beta chains from one sample sequenced in a study of cytomegalovirus exposure and HLA in healthy donors. The PCR had 60 Vbeta and 13 Jbeta primers. Some clones are missing from TCRdb's copy, which holds only in-frame ones; the method was immunoSEQ multiplex PCR. The listing contains 110,000 to 150,000 clones. Sequencing was done on a sample of PBMCs. These receptors came from a male donor in good health and CMV-seronegative.

The V call is TRBV19, the J call TRBJ1-5; 10 bases are a match to TRBD1. Germline V CDR1 and CDR2: LNHDA, SQIVND (reference sequence). J lost 6 bases, V lost 8 bases, and 4 bases had no gene match. This CDR3 region has 13 residues. For the CDR3, the DNA is TGTGCCAGTCAGACAGGGGGCAGTCAGCCCCAGCATTTT. It is translated as CASQTGGSQPQHF.

The chain joins TRBV9 to TRBJ2-1; TRBD2 aligns across 8 bases. The V gene end was trimmed by 4 bases and the J gene end by 3 bases; junction bases not matched to a gene: 6. Germline V gene sequence: CDR1 SGDLS, CDR2 YYNGEE. The CDR3 length is 15 residues. The CDR3 spells CASSTGTRIYNEQFF. CDR3 in DNA: TGTGCCAGCAGCACCGGGACTAGAATCTACAATGAGCAGTTCTTC.

On this clone itself: In the same sample, other DNA sequences code for this CDR3. The genes are TRBV5-1 and TRBJ2-2, with a tentative D call TRBD1 (6 bases). Per germline, CDR1 SGHRS and CDR2 YFSETQ. V was cut by 0 bases and J by 6 bases, with 6 bases left in between. This CDR3 comprises 13 residues. CDR3 bases: TGCGCCAGCAGCTTGGGGGGGCCCGGGGAGCTGTTTTTT. Protein: CASSLGGPGELFF.

The V gene is TRBV4-2, the J gene TRBJ2-3, with D perhaps TRBD2 (5 bases). CDR1 LGHNA and CDR2 YNFKEQ come from the germline V gene. V was pared by 4 bases and J by 1 base, with 12 bases between. This CDR3 has 15 amino acids. In DNA, the CDR3 is TGTGCCAGCAGCCCGTCGGTGAGGGGCACAGATACGCAGTATTTT. Amino acids: CASSPSVRGTDTQYF.

The CDR3 DNA reads TGTGCCAGCAGCGCCCAACAGGGGACAAATTCACCCCTCCACTTT. Translated, it gives CASSAQQGTNSPLHF. This chain links TRBV7-2 with TRBJ1-6; 7 bases line up with TRBD1. The CDR3 runs to 15 residues. V was clipped by 5 bases and J by 7 bases; unmatched bases: 8. Germline CDR1 and CDR2: SGHTA and FQGNSA. The whole variable domain, filled in from reference TRBV7-2 and TRBJ1-6, reads GAGVSQSPSNKVTEKGKDVELRCDPISGHTALYWYRQSLGQGLEFLIYFQGNSAPDKSGLPSDRFSAERTGGSVSTLTIQRTQQEDSAVYLCASSAQQGTNSPLHFGNGTRLTVT.

The rearrangement links TRBV30 to TRBJ2-1, with TRBD1 matching 9 bases. V gave up 5 bases and J gave up 5 bases; unmatched junction bases: 7. This CDR3 contains 14 residues. The germline V gene has CDR1 GTSNPN and CDR2 SVGIG (reference sequence). As DNA, the CDR3 is TGTGCCTGGGGGCCGGGACAGGGAAACAATGAGCAGTTCTTC. Protein product: CAWGPGQGNNEQFF.

This chain joins TRBV7-8 and TRBJ1-1, with a possible D match to TRBD1 (5 bases). This CDR3 is 13 amino acids long. V lost 5 bases and J lost 5, with 12 bases in between. Per germline, CDR1 SGHVS and CDR2 FQNEAQ. In DNA form, the CDR3 reads TGTGCCAGCAGCCCACCCGGGGGGACTGAAGCTTTCTTT. This sequence encodes CASSPPGGTEAFF. The full variable domain, with the rest looked up from reference TRBV7-8 and TRBJ1-1, is GAGVSQSPRYKVAKRGQDVALRCDPISGHVSLFWYQQALGQGPEFLTYFQNEAQLDKSGLPSDRFFAERPEGSVSTLKIQRTQQEDSAVYLCASSPPGGTEAFFGQGTRLTVV.

The chain couples TRBV6-1 to TRBJ1-3, with 8 bases fitting TRBD1. CDR1 MNHNS and CDR2 SASEGT come from the germline V gene. J lost 2 bases, V lost 4 bases, and 10 bases had no gene match. The CDR3 has 17 amino acids. CDR3: CASSGHRGRSTGNTIYF. The CDR3 nucleotides are TGTGCCAGCAGTGGACACAGGGGGAGGAGTACTGGAAACACCATATATTTT.

This sequence joins TRBV18 and TRBJ1-1, with no clear D. This CDR3 is 18 amino acids long. Germline CDR1 and CDR2: KGHSH and LQKENI. V lost 3 bases and J 5 bases, leaving 25 bases between the germline ends. CDR3 DNA sequence: TGTGCCAGCTCACCTCCCTGGGCGGGGATGGGTTTTCGGACTGAAGCTTTCTTT. Its protein is CASSPPWAGMGFRTEAFF.

CDR3 DNA sequence: TGTGCCAGTAGTTCGCCCGGGACAGGGCTGCATCAGCCCCAGCATTTT. It yields the protein CASSSPGTGLHQPQHF. The rearrangement joins TRBV19 to TRBJ1-5; 9 bases line up with TRBD1. From germline, CDR1 is LNHDA and CDR2 SQIVND (reference sequence). The CDR3 is 16 amino acids. V dropped 5 bases and J dropped 5; count of bases not matched to a gene: 10.

About this clone itself: In the same sample, other DNA sequences code for this CDR3. The V and J genes are TRBV4-2 and TRBJ2-3; 12 bases agree with TRBD2. Trimming took 2 bases from V and 0 from J; bases not matched to a gene: 3. Germline V gives CDR1 LGHNA, CDR2 YNFKEQ. This CDR3 comprises 17 residues. This CDR3 reads CASSQSGTSGSTDTQYF. The CDR3 DNA reads TGTGCCAGCAGCCAATCCGGGACTAGCGGGAGCACAGATACGCAGTATTTT.

The J gene is TRBJ2-7, the V gene TRBV27; no reliable D call. The V end lost 2 bases, the J end lost 4 bases, and 15 bases lay between the germline ends. The germline gives CDR1 MNHEY, CDR2 SMNVEV (reference sequence). This CDR3 comprises 15 residues. Here the CDR3 DNA reads TGTGCCAGCAGTTTACGGCTGACGACAAGTTACGAGCAGTACTTC. It is translated as CASSLRLTTSYEQYF.

The chain links TRBV5-1 to TRBJ1-1; a possible D gene is TRBD1 (6 bases). Trimming took 1 base from V and 3 from J, leaving 16 bases between them. Germline CDR1 SGHRS, CDR2 YFSETQ. CDR3 size: 16 residues. CDR3 DNA sequence: TGCGCCAGCAGCTTGTTAGGCGGGGGGCGATACACTGAAGCTTTCTTT. Its translation is CASSLLGGGRYTEAFF. Looking up the rest from reference TRBV5-1 and TRBJ1-1 gives the full variable domain: KAGVTQTPRYLIKTRGQQVTLSCSPISGHRSVSWYQQTPGQGLQFLFEYFSETQRNKGNFPGRFSGRQFSNSRSEMNVSTLELGDSALYLCASSLLGGGRYTEAFFGQGTRLTVV.

The V call is TRBV15, the J call TRBJ2-3; TRBD1 matches 9 bases. Germline loops: CDR1 LNHNV, CDR2 YYDKDF (reference sequence). J was trimmed by 5 bases and V by 1 base; bases with no gene match: 7. The CDR3 runs to 16 residues. This CDR3 reads CATSRGLGQGIDTQYF. Here the CDR3 DNA reads TGTGCCACCAGCAGAGGTTTGGGACAGGGAATAGATACGCAGTATTTT.

This chain joins TRBV7-2 and TRBJ2-3; 7 bases are shared with TRBD2. J lost 2 bases, V lost 2 bases, and 4 bases had no gene match. CDR1 SGHTA and CDR2 FQGNSA come from the germline V gene. The CDR3 length is 15 residues. The CDR3: CASSLTSDTTDTQYF. For the CDR3, the DNA is TGTGCCAGCAGCTTAACTAGCGACACCACAGATACGCAGTATTTT. Full variable domain (outside the CDR3, taken from reference TRBV7-2 and TRBJ2-3): GAGVSQSPSNKVTEKGKDVELRCDPISGHTALYWYRQSLGQGLEFLIYFQGNSAPDKSGLPSDRFSAERTGGSVSTLTIQRTQQEDSAVYLCASSLTSDTTDTQYFGPGTRLTVL.

Regarding this clone: One end of the junction fails to match germline, which may point to a read error. The rearrangement links TRBV4-2 to TRBJ2-1; tentatively, D is TRBD2 (8 bases). Germline loops: CDR1 LGHNA, CDR2 YNFKEQ. The CDR3 loop spans 18 amino acids. The CDR3: CASSQRGGPDRLYNERFF. CDR3 in DNA: TGTGCCAGCAGCCAACGGGGGGGGCCGGACAGGCTATACAATGAGCGGTTCTTC.

J is TRBJ2-5 and V is TRBV9, with 9 bases fitting TRBD1. This CDR3 has 15 residues. Germline CDR1 is SGDLS and CDR2 is YYNGEE. V shed 0 bases and J 3 bases; nucleotides not matched to a gene: 3. CDR3 protein: CASSVAGDREETQYF. The CDR3 bases are TGTGCCAGCAGCGTAGCTGGGGACAGGGAAGAGACCCAGTACTTC.

This sequence joins TRBV29-1 and TRBJ2-7, with TRBD2 as a possible D gene (6 bases). Trimming took off 7 bases at V and 6 bases at J, with 13 bases between the two ends. The CDR3 runs to 11 residues. Germline V gene data show CDR1 as SQVTM and CDR2 as ANQGSEA. The CDR3, as DNA: TGCAGCGCCTTGCGGGGCGGCGAGCAGTACTTC. This encodes CSALRGGEQYF.

This sequence joins TRBV15 and TRBJ2-5, with D unclear. CDR1 is LNHNV, CDR2 YYDKDF, per germline (reference sequence). CDR3 length: 14 amino acids. The V end lost 0 bases, the J end lost 2 bases, and 7 bases lay between the germline ends. The CDR3 loop reads CATSRDDTQETQYF. In DNA form, the CDR3 reads TGTGCCACCAGCAGAGATGACACTCAAGAGACCCAGTACTTC.

This sequence joins TRBV25-1 and TRBJ2-2; TRBD1 might be the D (6 bases). The CDR3 is 12 residues long. Germline CDR1 reads MGHDK; CDR2 reads SYGVNS. V lost 8 bases and J lost 7, with 11 bases in between. CDR3 DNA: TGTGCCAGCTTTGGGGGCTTCGGGGAGCTGTTTTTT. This encodes CASFGGFGELFF.

The chain carries TRBV5-1 and TRBJ2-7; 9 nucleotides match TRBD1. With 4 bases clipped from V and 0 bases from J, the junction kept 5 bases outside the gene matches. The CDR3 spans 15 residues. CDR1 and CDR2 (germline): SGHRS, YFSETQ. The CDR3 nucleotides read TGCGCCAGCAGCCACCGGGACAGGGCCTCCTACGAGCAGTACTTC. Its protein is CASSHRDRASYEQYF. The full variable domain, its missing parts supplied by reference TRBV5-1 and TRBJ2-7, is KAGVTQTPRYLIKTRGQQVTLSCSPISGHRSVSWYQQTPGQGLQFLFEYFSETQRNKGNFPGRFSGRQFSNSRSEMNVSTLELGDSALYLCASSHRDRASYEQYFGPGTRLTVT.

The DNA of the CDR3 is TGTGCCAGCAGTTTGAGGACAGGGGGCTTTGGCTACACCTTC. It is translated as CASSLRTGGFGYTF. The J gene is TRBJ1-2, the V gene TRBV28; 11 bases align to TRBD1. The CDR3 length is 14 residues. Germline V gene lookup returns CDR1 MDHEN and CDR2 SYDVKM. With 3 bases clipped from V and 7 bases from J, the junction kept 4 bases outside the gene matches.

The CDR3, as DNA: TGTGCCAGCAGCTCCGCCGACAGCCCTAACTCCTACGAGCAGTACTTC. This gives the protein CASSSADSPNSYEQYF. The rearrangement links TRBV7-8 to TRBJ2-7; weak D call: TRBD1 (5 bases). The CDR3 extends over 16 amino acids. Trimming removed 4 bases from V and 0 bases from J, with 16 bases in between. Germline V lookup: CDR1 SGHVS, CDR2 FQNEAQ.

The rearrangement joins TRBV9 to TRBJ2-1; 9 bases align to TRBD2. V shed 2 bases, J shed 1 base, and the junction held 1 base outside the gene matches. Germline CDR1 SGDLS, CDR2 YYNGEE. This CDR3 has 15 residues. The CDR3 nucleotides are TGTGCCAGCAGCGTTAGCGGGGGTTCCTACAATGAGCAGTTCTTC. Its translation is CASSVSGGSYNEQFF.

The V call is TRBV9, the J call TRBJ1-3; 10 bases line up with TRBD1. J was trimmed by 7 bases and V by 6 bases; bases with no gene match: 4. This CDR3 has 13 residues. Germline loops: CDR1 SGDLS, CDR2 YYNGEE. CDR3 nucleotide sequence: TGTGCCAGCACCCCGGACAGGGGGAACACCATATATTTT. Amino acids: CASTPDRGNTIYF.

This chain's CDR3 is CASTIRGSRYGYTF. CDR3 bases: TGTGCCAGTACCATCAGGGGGAGTCGGTATGGCTACACCTTC. V gene TRBV19 combines with J gene TRBJ1-2; 7 bases are shared with TRBD1. The CDR3 totals 14 residues. V shed 7 bases, J shed 5 bases, and the junction held 10 bases outside the gene matches. CDR1 and CDR2 from the germline V gene are LNHDA and SQIVND (reference sequence).